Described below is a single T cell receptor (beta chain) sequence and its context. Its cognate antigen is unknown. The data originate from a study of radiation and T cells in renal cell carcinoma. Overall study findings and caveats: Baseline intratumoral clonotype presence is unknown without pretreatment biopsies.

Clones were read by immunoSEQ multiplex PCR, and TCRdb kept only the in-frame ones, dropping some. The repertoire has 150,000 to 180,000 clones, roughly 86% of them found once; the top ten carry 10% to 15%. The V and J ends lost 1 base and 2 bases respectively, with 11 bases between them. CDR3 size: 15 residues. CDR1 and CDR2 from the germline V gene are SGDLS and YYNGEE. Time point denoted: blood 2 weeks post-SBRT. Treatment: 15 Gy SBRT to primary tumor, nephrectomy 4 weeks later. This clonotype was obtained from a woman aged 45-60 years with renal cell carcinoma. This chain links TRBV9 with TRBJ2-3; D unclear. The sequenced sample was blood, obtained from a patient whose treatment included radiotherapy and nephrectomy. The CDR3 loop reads CASSVLSRYTDTQYF. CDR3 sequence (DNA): TGTGCCAGCAGCGTATTATCTCGTTACACAGATACGCAGTATTTT. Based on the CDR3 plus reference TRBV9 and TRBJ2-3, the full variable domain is DSGVTQTPKHLITATGQRVTLRCSPRSGDLSVYWYQQSLDQGLQFLIQYYNGEERAKGNILERFSAQQFPDLHSELNLSSLELGDSALYFCASSVLSRYTDTQYFGPGTRLTVL.